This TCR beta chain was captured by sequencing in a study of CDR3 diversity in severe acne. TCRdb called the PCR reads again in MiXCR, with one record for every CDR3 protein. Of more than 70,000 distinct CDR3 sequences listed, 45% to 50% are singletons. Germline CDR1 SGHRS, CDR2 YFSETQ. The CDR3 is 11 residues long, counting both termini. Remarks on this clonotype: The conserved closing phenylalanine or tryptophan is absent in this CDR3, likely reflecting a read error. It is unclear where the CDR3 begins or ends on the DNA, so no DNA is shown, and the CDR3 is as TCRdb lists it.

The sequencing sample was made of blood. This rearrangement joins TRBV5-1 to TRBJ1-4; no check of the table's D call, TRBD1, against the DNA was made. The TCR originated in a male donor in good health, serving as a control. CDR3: CASSWDGQPNY.